The present T cell receptor beta chain was sequenced within a study of cytomegalovirus exposure and HLA in healthy donors. Across the study: Previous work identified roughly 120 million unique TCR beta sequences from 200 million or so T cells.

Per germline, CDR1 SGHTA and CDR2 FQGNSA. This CDR3 is built from 13 residues. V shed 5 bases and J 5 bases; nucleotides not matched to a gene: 2. Comment on this clone: Its antigen is not known. Different DNA sequences within this sample yield the same CDR3.

Study-wide results and caveats: In vitro data verified a few CMV-associated chains as specific for CMV antigens. Cytomegalovirus association was listed for about 160 TCR beta chains. Presence/absence analysis assumed near-uniform sequencing depth across donors.

The primer mix had 60 Vbeta and 13 Jbeta primers. Assay: immunoSEQ multiplex PCR; the TCRdb copy retains only in-frame clones and omits some. The sample has 190,000 or so clones, under 90% seen once. Specimen: PBMCs. This chain uses TRBV7-2 with TRBJ1-2; 10 bases fit TRBD1. The sequence derives from a boy aged 2-9 years in good health and CMV-seronegative. The CDR3 loop is CASSQGQGYGYTF. In DNA form, the CDR3 reads TGTGCCAGCAGCCAGGGACAGGGGTATGGCTACACCTTC.